These 27 T cell receptor beta chains were sequenced from one sample in a study of identical twins. TCRdb reprocessed the 5' RACE reads via MiXCR and lists one record per CDR3 protein. This table has fewer than 250,000 distinct CDR3 sequences, approximately 8% appearing once. The sample was also linked to a second study, of yellow fever vaccine responses in identical twins.

Sequenced input: CD8+ T cells sorted from blood. The source is a woman aged 18-29 years in good health.

This clonotype was seen at least ten times. The rearrangement joins TRBV7-2 to TRBJ2-7, with 11 bases matching TRBD2. V shed 4 bases, J shed 4 bases, and the junction held 6 bases outside the gene matches. Germline CDR1 SGHTA, CDR2 FQGNSA. This CDR3 has 15 residues. CDR3 region: CASSSVAGGPYEQYF. The CDR3 nucleotides read TGTGCCAGCAGCTCAGTAGCGGGAGGGCCTTACGAGCAGTACTTC.

This clonotype was seen ten or more times. The rearrangement links TRBV7-8 to TRBJ1-5; TRBD1 agrees at 7 bases. V lost 3 bases, J lost 1 base, and 3 bases stayed unmatched. Per germline, CDR1 SGHVS and CDR2 FQNEAQ. This CDR3 contains 15 residues. DNA of the CDR3: TGTGCCAGCAGCTTGACAGGGAGAAGCAATCAGCCCCAGCATTTT. Amino acid sequence: CASSLTGRSNQPQHF.

This clonotype was counted between two and nine times. The chain couples TRBV29-1 to TRBJ2-1; D is possibly TRBD1 or TRBD2 (5 bases each). The germline V and J ends were trimmed by 4 bases and 5 bases, with 24 bases remaining between them. The CDR3 length is 17 residues. The germline V gene has CDR1 SQVTM and CDR2 ANQGSEA. CDR3 in amino acids: CSVVGELSQNFNNEQFF. For the CDR3, the DNA is TGCAGCGTTGTGGGGGAACTCAGCCAGAATTTTAACAATGAGCAGTTCTTC.

Many counts were recorded for this clonotype. This chain links TRBV2 with TRBJ1-5; 7 nucleotides line up with TRBD1. The CDR3 sequence is 14 residues long. V lost 8 bases, J lost 0 bases, and 4 bases stayed unmatched. Germline CDR1 reads SNHLY; CDR2 reads FYNNEI. CDR3 in amino acids: CASSGTDSNQPQHF. Here the CDR3 DNA reads TGTGCCAGCTCCGGGACAGATAGCAATCAGCCCCAGCATTTT.

The table lists this clonotype with many counts. This chain joins TRBV29-1 and TRBJ2-1; 10 bases align to TRBD2. The CDR3 loop spans 13 amino acids. V trimming: 5 bases; J trimming: 8 bases; junction bases outside the gene matches: 6. Per the germline V gene, CDR1 is SQVTM and CDR2 is ANQGSEA. CDR3 in amino acids: CSVSRLAGDEQFF. The CDR3 bases are TGCAGCGTTTCAAGGCTAGCGGGAGATGAGCAGTTCTTC.

This clonotype was counted many times. This chain joins TRBV28 and TRBJ1-1; 7 bases match TRBD1. The ends lost 5 bases at V and 8 bases at J; junction bases unmatched: 11. There are 14 residues in the CDR3. Germline V gene lookup returns CDR1 MDHEN and CDR2 SYDVKM. CDR3 DNA sequence: TGTGCCAGCAGTCCCCGGACAGGAGACGCCGAAGCTTTCTTT. This codes for CASSPRTGDAEAFF.

Many counts were recorded for this clonotype. The chain carries TRBV5-1 and TRBJ1-2, with D uncertain. Germline CDR1 is SGHRS and CDR2 is YFSETQ. V was cut by 4 bases and J by 6 bases, with 13 bases left in between. This CDR3 spans 13 amino acids. The CDR3 coding sequence is TGCGCCAGCAGCCATGCCGGCCGGGATGGCTACACCTTC. Translating it yields CASSHAGRDGYTF.

V is TRBV7-6 and J is TRBJ2-1; D is unresolved. V was shortened by 2 bases and J by 10 bases, with 15 bases between the two germline ends. The CDR3 runs 14 residues. Looked up from germline, CDR1 is SGHVS and CDR2 is FNYEAQ. As DNA, the CDR3 is TGTGCCAGCAGCTTACAGGAGCTTCAGCAAGAGCAGTTCTTC. It codes for CASSLQELQQEQFF.

This chain links TRBV15 with TRBJ1-5; 8 bases map to TRBD1. This CDR3 contains 19 residues. Losses at the gene ends were 3 bases for V and 0 bases for J; bases not matched to a gene: 13. Germline CDR1 reads LNHNV; CDR2 reads YYDKDF (reference sequence). The CDR3, as DNA: TGTGCCACCAGCAGCCTCGGAGACAGGGGCACCTATAGCAATCAGCCCCAGCATTTT. It is translated as CATSSLGDRGTYSNQPQHF. Using reference TRBV15 and TRBJ1-5 for the parts outside the CDR3, the full variable domain is DAMVIQNPRYQVTQFGKPVTLSCSQTLNHNVMYWYQQKSSQAPKLLFHYYDKDFNNEADTPDNFQSRRPNTSFCFLDIRSPGLGDTAMYLCATSSLGDRGTYSNQPQHFGDGTRLSIL.

This clonotype has a handful of counts. The V gene is TRBV4-1, the J gene TRBJ1-1, with D tentatively TRBD1 (5 bases). The CDR3 has 15 residues. The ends were cut back, 0 bases at V and 10 bases at J, with 18 bases in the middle. CDR1 and CDR2 from the germline V gene are MGHRA and YSYEKL. The CDR3 nucleotides are TGCGCCAGCAGCCAAGATAGGGTATGGGACCGGGGAGCTTTCTTT. This codes for CASSQDRVWDRGAFF.

The chain joins TRBV10-3 to TRBJ2-1; the match to TRBD2 covers 9 bases. This CDR3 spans 15 amino acids. V dropped 4 bases and J dropped 5; count of bases not matched to a gene: 6. The germline gives CDR1 ENHRY, CDR2 SYGVKD. The CDR3 sequence is CAISGREGVHNEQFF. CDR3 coding DNA: TGTGCCATCAGTGGGCGGGAGGGGGTCCACAATGAGCAGTTCTTC.

In its sample, this clonotype was seen many times. CDR3 sequence reads: CASREGNEQFF. In nucleotides, the CDR3 is TGTGCCAGCAGGGAGGGTAATGAGCAGTTCTTC. The chain is built from TRBV25-1 and TRBJ2-1, with D perhaps matching TRBD2 (6 bases). Germline-derived CDR1 and CDR2 are MGHDK and SYGVNS. The CDR3 covers 11 residues. V lost 6 bases and J 7 bases, leaving 7 bases between the germline ends.

CDR3 in DNA: TGTGCCAGCAGTTCACGCAGGGGGCCAGATACGCAGTATTTT. Translation gives CASSSRRGPDTQYF. The chain links TRBV7-6 to TRBJ2-3, with 8 bases matching TRBD1. The CDR3 runs 14 residues. Germline CDR1 reads SGHVS; CDR2 reads FNYEAQ. Germline trimming cut 6 bases from V and 4 bases from J; bases unmatched to any gene: 6.

The chain combines TRBV20-1 with TRBJ2-5; 11 bases map to TRBD1. The length of the CDR3 is 15 residues. Germline V gene sequence: CDR1 DFQATT, CDR2 SNEGSKA (reference sequence). Losses at the gene ends were 3 bases for V and 4 bases for J; bases not matched to a gene: 7. CDR3 region: CSASPGQGAGETQYF. The CDR3 DNA follows: TGCAGTGCTAGTCCCGGACAGGGGGCAGGAGAGACCCAGTACTTC.

This clonotype was counted a few times. The DNA for the CDR3 is TGTGCCAGCAGCCGCGGGGATAACTCCTACGAGCAGTACGTC. This sequence encodes CASSRGDNSYEQYV. The chain links TRBV9 to TRBJ2-7; D might be TRBD2 (6 bases). Germline V CDR1 and CDR2: SGDLS, YYNGEE. V shed 4 bases and J shed 0 bases, with 11 bases lying between them. The CDR3 has 14 residues.

In this sample, this clonotype turned up a few times. The J gene is TRBJ2-1, the V gene TRBV20-1, with D maybe TRBD1 (6 bases). CDR3 length: 17 amino acids. The germline V and J ends were trimmed by 0 bases and 3 bases, with 18 bases remaining between them. Looked up from germline, CDR1 is DFQATT and CDR2 is SNEGSKA (reference sequence). CDR3 bases: TGCAGTGCTAGAGACCAACAGGGAAATGGGCGCTACAATGAGCAGTTCTTC. Protein sequence: CSARDQQGNGRYNEQFF.

The chain has TRBV15 and TRBJ2-1, with TRBD2 matching over 8 bases. Unmatched junction bases numbered 6, after V lost 4 bases and J lost 4 bases. Germline CDR1 reads LNHNV; CDR2 reads YYDKDF (reference sequence). CDR3 length: 15 residues. The CDR3 region is CATSTGLAKYNEQFF. CDR3 coding DNA: TGTGCCACCAGCACCGGACTAGCCAAATACAATGAGCAGTTCTTC.

This clonotype came up a few times. The chain joins TRBV20-1 to TRBJ2-1; D may match TRBD1 or TRBD2 (5 bases each). The V end was cut by 5 bases, the J end by 8 bases, with 22 bases between. The length of the CDR3 is 15 residues. Per the germline V gene, CDR1 is DFQATT and CDR2 is SNEGSKA (reference sequence). This chain's CDR3 is CSARTGLRYVDEQFF. DNA of the CDR3: TGCAGTGCTCGAACGGGGCTCAGATATGTCGATGAGCAGTTCTTC.

Many counts were recorded for this clonotype. This chain connects TRBV7-6 to TRBJ1-1; weak D call: TRBD1 (5 bases). V was trimmed by 10 bases and J by 2 bases, leaving 14 bases between them. CDR3 length: 13 residues. Germline V lookup: CDR1 SGHVS, CDR2 FNYEAQ. CDR3 residues: CATRVSYNTEAFF. CDR3 coding DNA: TGTGCCACCAGGGTGAGTTACAACACTGAAGCTTTCTTT.

This clonotype came up a few times. This chain connects TRBV4-2 to TRBJ1-6; 10 nucleotides match TRBD1. J gave up 8 bases and V 3 bases, and 4 bases lay outside the gene matches. This CDR3 has 15 amino acids. Germline V gene data show CDR1 as LGHNA and CDR2 as YNFKEQ. The CDR3 loop is CASSHTDRGHSPLHF. The CDR3 DNA is TGTGCCAGCAGCCATACCGACAGGGGGCATTCACCCCTCCACTTT.

This clonotype was seen at least ten times. The CDR3 protein is CASSLTNEQFF. CDR3 nucleotides: TGTGCCAGCAGCTTGACGAATGAGCAGTTCTTC. The J gene is TRBJ2-1, the V gene TRBV5-4; no reliable D call. The germline gives CDR1 SGHNT, CDR2 YYREEE (reference sequence). This CDR3 region has 11 residues. Trimming took 1 base from V and 7 from J, leaving 3 bases between them. The whole variable domain, remainder taken from reference TRBV5-4 and TRBJ2-1, is ETGVTQSPTHLIKTRGQQVTLRCSSQSGHNTVSWYQQALGQGPQFIFQYYREEENGRGNFPPRFSGLQFPNYSSELNVNALELDDSALYLCASSLTNEQFFGPGTRLTVL.

In this sample, this clonotype turned up many times. The V gene is TRBV24-1, the J gene TRBJ1-2; TRBD1 agrees at 9 bases. In germline, CDR1 is KGHDR, CDR2 SFDVKD. Trimming removed 4 bases from V and 3 bases from J; junction bases left unmatched: 2. CDR3 length: 14 residues. CDR3 loop: CATSDWTGDYGYTF. The CDR3 DNA follows: TGTGCCACCAGTGACTGGACAGGGGACTATGGCTACACCTTC.

V gene TRBV20-1 combines with J gene TRBJ2-5, with 13 nucleotides matching TRBD2. Germline trimming cut 6 bases from V and 4 bases from J; bases unmatched to any gene: 8. Germline V CDR1 and CDR2: DFQATT, SNEGSKA (reference sequence). The CDR3 consists of 15 residues. The CDR3 DNA follows: TGCAGTGCCAGTCCGACTAGCGGGGGGAGAGAGACCCAGTACTTC. It codes for CSASPTSGGRETQYF.

This clonotype was counted a few times. The chain couples TRBV20-1 to TRBJ1-1; unclear D gene. Trimming took 3 bases from V and 1 from J, leaving 6 bases between them. CDR3 length: 12 amino acids. The germline V gene has CDR1 DFQATT and CDR2 SNEGSKA (reference sequence). The CDR3 protein is CSASYANTEAFF. CDR3 DNA sequence: TGCAGTGCTAGTTACGCGAACACTGAAGCTTTCTTT.

This clonotype has just a few counts. The J gene is TRBJ2-7, the V gene TRBV9, with D unresolved. Germline CDR1 and CDR2: SGDLS and YYNGEE. This CDR3 region has 14 residues. V shed 0 bases and J shed 5 bases, with 12 bases lying between them. CDR3 coding DNA: TGTGCCAGCAGCGTAGGGTCTAGTAAAAACGAGCAGTACTTC. It is translated as CASSVGSSKNEQYF.

This clonotype was observed at least ten times. The chain employs TRBV7-9 and TRBJ2-2; D is unresolved. V was cut by 2 bases and J by 2 bases, with 9 bases left in between. Germline-derived CDR1 and CDR2 are SEHNR and FQNEAQ (reference sequence). The CDR3 runs 15 residues. CDR3 sequence reads: CASSLYLVNTGELFF. CDR3 sequence (DNA): TGTGCCAGCAGCTTATACCTGGTAAACACCGGGGAGCTGTTTTTT.

V is TRBV25-1 and J is TRBJ1-2, with 9 bases that match TRBD1. Germline V gene sequence: CDR1 MGHDK, CDR2 SYGVNS. With V trimmed by 0 bases and J by 4 bases, 9 bases remained unmatched. CDR3 length: 17 residues. CDR3 in DNA: TGTGCCAGCAGTGAATATAAGCTCGACAGGGGGGGCTATGGCTACACCTTC. Translating it yields CASSEYKLDRGGYGYTF.